Below are 25 T cell receptor beta chains sequenced from a single sample in a study of cytomegalovirus exposure and HLA in healthy donors. The primer mix had 60 Vbeta and 13 Jbeta primers. This table comes from immunoSEQ multiplex PCR, and its TCRdb copy is limited to in-frame clones, with some not included. This table has approximately 150,000 clones, 77% appearing once. The sequenced material came from PBMCs. The receptors shown here come from a woman aged 40 to 55 in good health and CMV-seropositive.

The chain combines TRBV7-9 with TRBJ2-2; 14 positions agree with TRBD2. The J segment lost 7 bases and the V segment lost 5 bases, leaving 12 bases of the junction unmatched. The germline gives CDR1 SEHNR, CDR2 FQNEAQ (reference sequence). The CDR3 runs to 18 residues. CDR3 DNA: TGTGCCAGCAGCCGCCGACTAGCGGGAGGGCCGGGTGACGGGGAGCTGTTTTTT. Translating it yields CASSRRLAGGPGDGELFF.

The CDR3 protein is CASSLVPRNTIYF. The CDR3 region has the DNA TGTGCCAGCAGCCTGGTACCGCGGAACACCATATATTTT. V usage is TRBV7-6 and J usage is TRBJ1-3; D gene uncertain. Germline loops: CDR1 SGHVS, CDR2 FNYEAQ. The V gene lost 5 bases and the J gene lost 7 bases, with 12 bases spanning the gap. The CDR3 contains 13 residues.

This clone turned up a few times. This chain joins TRBV10-1 and TRBJ2-3; possibly TRBD2 for D (7 bases). CDR1 and CDR2 (germline): WNHNN, SYGVQD (reference sequence). V lost 6 bases, J lost 3 bases, and 16 bases lay in between. CDR3 size: 15 residues. The DNA for the CDR3 is TGCGCCAGCAGCTCAGCGGGACAAACGACAGATACGCAGTATTTT. Protein: CASSSAGQTTDTQYF.

The rearrangement links TRBV2 to TRBJ1-2; tentatively, D is TRBD1 (6 bases). Deletions cut 6 bases from V and 8 bases from J, with 16 bases between. The CDR3 totals 13 residues. Germline CDR1 reads SNHLY; CDR2 reads FYNNEI. The CDR3 sequence: CASRADSGTGYTF. The CDR3 DNA is TGTGCCAGCAGAGCAGACTCCGGGACAGGCTACACCTTC.

The chain joins TRBV7-2 to TRBJ2-1, with 9 bases lining up with TRBD2. The ends lost 2 bases at V and 6 bases at J; junction bases unmatched: 8. The CDR3 extends over 16 amino acids. In germline, CDR1 is SGHTA, CDR2 FQGNSA. The CDR3 region has the DNA TGTGCCAGCAGCTTAATGGAGACTAGCGGAACCAATGAGCAGTTCTTC. This translates into CASSLMETSGTNEQFF.

This clone was counted a few times. The chain links TRBV2 to TRBJ2-7; 9 nucleotides line up with TRBD1. The CDR3 is made up of 16 amino acids. Germline V lookup: CDR1 SNHLY, CDR2 FYNNEI. The J segment lost 0 bases and the V segment lost 7 bases, leaving 10 bases of the junction unmatched. The CDR3 region has the DNA TGTGCCAGCAAGCTATCACAGGGGGCATACTCCTACGAGCAGTACTTC. It yields the protein CASKLSQGAYSYEQYF. Using reference TRBV2 and TRBJ2-7 for the parts outside the CDR3, the full variable domain is EPEVTQTPSHQVTQMGQEVILRCVPISNHLYFYWYRQILGQKVEFLVSFYNNEISEKSEIFDDQFSVERPDGSNFTLKIRSTKLEDSAMYFCASKLSQGAYSYEQYFGPGTRLTVT.

The chain joins TRBV11-3 to TRBJ2-3; 8 bases are a match to TRBD1. This CDR3 spans 15 amino acids. Germline trimming cut 2 bases from V and 5 bases from J; bases unmatched to any gene: 6. Germline V gene sequence: CDR1 SGHNT, CDR2 YENEEA. CDR3 bases: TGTGCCAGCAGCTTAAGGCAGGGGGCTGGAGATACGCAGTATTTT. It encodes CASSLRQGAGDTQYF.

V and J are TRBV7-2 and TRBJ1-2; TRBD1 aligns across 7 bases. Trimming cost V 2 bases and J 3 bases; bases outside gene matches: 6. The CDR3 covers 15 residues. From germline, CDR1 is SGHTA and CDR2 FQGNSA. CDR3 in amino acids: CASSLRQGDYYGYTF. CDR3 in DNA: TGTGCCAGCAGCTTACGACAGGGAGACTACTATGGCTACACCTTC. The whole variable domain, filled in from reference TRBV7-2 and TRBJ1-2, reads GAGVSQSPSNKVTEKGKDVELRCDPISGHTALYWYRQSLGQGLEFLIYFQGNSAPDKSGLPSDRFSAERTGGSVSTLTIQRTQQEDSAVYLCASSLRQGDYYGYTFGSGTRLTVV.

The chain has TRBV10-2 and TRBJ1-2, with 9 bases fitting TRBD1. V was pared by 3 bases and J by 6 bases, with 5 bases of the junction left unmatched. The CDR3 covers 14 residues. Germline-derived CDR1 and CDR2 are WSHSY and SAAADI. CDR3 coding DNA: TGCGCCAGCAGTGAAGTAGGACAGGGGAATGGCTACACCTTC. Protein product: CASSEVGQGNGYTF.

The V call is TRBV30, the J call TRBJ1-6, with 7 bases matching TRBD1. Germline CDR1 and CDR2: GTSNPN and SVGIG (reference sequence). With 1 base clipped from V and 4 bases from J, the junction kept 7 bases outside the gene matches. This CDR3 comprises 16 residues. The CDR3 DNA is TGTGCCTGGAGTGCCAGGGACAGTGCATATAATTCACCCCTCCACTTT. It yields the protein CAWSARDSAYNSPLHF.

The chain links TRBV7-2 to TRBJ2-2; D is possibly TRBD1 (6 bases). CDR1 and CDR2 from the germline V gene are SGHTA and FQGNSA. The CDR3 loop spans 16 amino acids. The germline V and J ends were trimmed by 1 base and 3 bases, with 12 bases remaining between them. CDR3 sequence: CASSLDNRGYTGELFF. CDR3 DNA: TGTGCCAGCAGCTTAGATAATAGGGGGTACACCGGGGAGCTGTTTTTT.

The chain carries TRBV6-5 and TRBJ1-2; D possibly corresponds to TRBD1 (6 bases). Trimming pared 0 bases from V and 0 bases from J, leaving 11 bases between. The germline V gene encodes CDR1 MNHEY and CDR2 SVGAGI. CDR3 length equals 16 residues. The DNA for the CDR3 is TGTGCCAGCAGTTACTCGGCGGGGGCTACTAACTATGGCTACACCTTC. Protein sequence: CASSYSAGATNYGYTF.

The chain joins TRBV4-2 to TRBJ2-7, with 9 nucleotides matching TRBD2. Germline V lookup: CDR1 LGHNA, CDR2 YNFKEQ. The length of the CDR3 is 15 residues. With V trimmed by 1 base and J by 2 bases, 3 bases remained unmatched. The CDR3 is CASSQGASGAYEQYF. Here the CDR3 DNA reads TGTGCCAGCAGCCAAGGGGCTAGCGGGGCCTACGAGCAGTACTTC.

In its sample, this clone was seen a few times. V is TRBV7-9 and J is TRBJ2-1, with TRBD2 matching over 10 bases. The CDR3 is made up of 15 amino acids. Germline lookup yields CDR1 SEHNR and CDR2 FQNEAQ (reference sequence). The V segment lost 3 bases and the J segment 2 bases; nucleotides outside the gene matches: 1. Here the CDR3 reads CASSFGTSAYNEQFF. In DNA, the CDR3 is TGTGCCAGCAGCTTTGGGACTAGCGCCTACAATGAGCAGTTCTTC. The full variable domain, with the rest looked up from reference TRBV7-9 and TRBJ2-1, is DTGVSQNPRHKITKRGQNVTFRCDPISEHNRLYWYRQTLGQGPEFLTYFQNEAQLEKSRLLSDRFSAERPKGSFSTLEIQRTEQGDSAMYLCASSFGTSAYNEQFFGPGTRLTVL.

V usage is TRBV5-4 and J usage is TRBJ2-7; the D gene is possibly TRBD1 (6 bases). CDR3 length equals 16 residues. Germline CDR1 and CDR2: SGHNT and YYREEE (reference sequence). Trimming pared 0 bases from V and 3 bases from J, leaving 16 bases between. CDR3 amino acids: CASSLATTGIHYEQYF. In DNA, the CDR3 is TGTGCCAGCAGCTTGGCCACAACAGGGATTCACTACGAGCAGTACTTC.

CDR3 loop: CASSRGLAGTQETQYF. CDR3 nucleotides: TGTGCCAGCAGCAGGGGACTAGCGGGGACCCAAGAGACCCAGTACTTC. V and J are TRBV7-9 and TRBJ2-5; 13 bases align to TRBD2. Trimming at V came to 5 bases and at J to 1 base, leaving 4 bases not matched to a gene. CDR3 length: 16 residues. The germline V gene encodes CDR1 SEHNR and CDR2 FQNEAQ (reference sequence).

V is TRBV6-6 and J is TRBJ2-7; no reliable D call. CDR1 and CDR2 from the germline V gene are MNHNY and SVGAGI (reference sequence). The length of the CDR3 is 13 residues. The V end lost 6 bases, the J end lost 6 bases, and 15 bases lay between the germline ends. The CDR3 spells CASSREAFGEQYF. The CDR3 DNA reads TGTGCCAGCAGCCGCGAGGCTTTTGGCGAGCAGTACTTC.

The CDR3 spells CASSALRGGGATTGELFF. The CDR3 nucleotides are TGTGCCAGCAGCGCCCTCAGGGGCGGGGGGGCCACCACCGGGGAGCTGTTTTTT. The genes are TRBV9 and TRBJ2-2, with 9 nucleotides matching TRBD2. The CDR3 has 18 amino acids. Germline V CDR1 and CDR2: SGDLS, YYNGEE. After removal of 3 bases from V and 4 bases from J, the junction contained 13 bases not matched to a gene.

The CDR3 loop is CASSLAGGSRTEAFF. CDR3 sequence (DNA): TGCGCCAGCAGCTTGGCTGGGGGCAGTAGGACTGAAGCTTTCTTT. The V call is TRBV5-1, the J call TRBJ1-1; perhaps TRBD1 as D (6 bases). This CDR3 is 15 amino acids long. V lost 0 bases, J lost 5 bases, and 14 bases lay in between. Germline CDR1 is SGHRS and CDR2 is YFSETQ.

The V call is TRBV30, the J call TRBJ2-1; 10 bases map to TRBD2. This CDR3 contains 15 residues. The junction had 11 bases not matched to a gene; V was cut back by 2 bases and J by 10 bases. Germline V lookup: CDR1 GTSNPN, CDR2 SVGIG (reference sequence). CDR3 sequence (DNA): TGTGCCTGGAGTTCAGCAGCGGGAGGGCCAGGGGAGCAGTTCTTC. Residues: CAWSSAAGGPGEQFF.

The genes are TRBV5-1 and TRBJ2-5; possibly TRBD1 for D (6 bases). Trimming pared 0 bases from V and 5 bases from J, leaving 11 bases between. Germline lookup yields CDR1 SGHRS and CDR2 YFSETQ. The CDR3 spans 14 residues. The CDR3 DNA reads as TGCGCCAGCAGCTTGGCTCCAGGGGCGGAGACCCAGTACTTC. It codes for CASSLAPGAETQYF.

V gene TRBV5-4 combines with J gene TRBJ2-2, with D possibly TRBD1 on 5 matching bases. This CDR3 contains 15 residues. The V end was cut by 0 bases, the J end by 5 bases, with 11 bases between. Germline V lookup: CDR1 SGHNT, CDR2 YYREEE (reference sequence). The CDR3 region has the DNA TGTGCCAGCAGCTTGGGTAGGGGTTTAACCGGGGAGCTGTTTTTT. Amino acids: CASSLGRGLTGELFF.

The chain carries TRBV27 and TRBJ2-2, with 8 bases aligning to TRBD2. V shed 7 bases, J shed 6 bases, and the junction held 13 bases outside the gene matches. Germline values: CDR1 MNHEY, CDR2 SMNVEV (reference sequence). CDR3 size: 16 residues. The DNA for the CDR3 is TGTGCCAGCACCCCTCTGGGAGCGGGAGAGGCCGGGGAGCTGTTTTTT. Translated: CASTPLGAGEAGELFF.

The chain links TRBV9 to TRBJ1-3, with TRBD1 as a possible D gene (5 bases). The V end lost 1 base, the J end lost 0 bases, and 8 bases lay between the germline ends. The germline gives CDR1 SGDLS, CDR2 YYNGEE. The CDR3 covers 15 residues. The CDR3 DNA is TGTGCCAGCAGCGTAACAGGCGCCTCTGGAAACACCATATATTTT. Translated, it gives CASSVTGASGNTIYF.

This clone was recorded a few times. The chain links TRBV19 to TRBJ1-1; 10 bases agree with TRBD1. This CDR3 has 13 residues. Germline V gene lookup returns CDR1 LNHDA and CDR2 SQIVND (reference sequence). V shed 8 bases, J shed 8 bases, and the junction held 8 bases outside the gene matches. The CDR3 region is CASWGQGNWEAFF. Written as DNA, the CDR3 is TGTGCCAGTTGGGGACAGGGGAATTGGGAAGCTTTCTTT. Supplemented by reference TRBV19 and TRBJ1-1, the full variable domain reads DGGITQSPKYLFRKEGQNVTLSCEQNLNHDAMYWYRQDPGQGLRLIYYSQIVNDFQKGDIAEGYSVSREKKESFPLTVTSAQKNPTAFYLCASWGQGNWEAFFGQGTRLTVV.